The sample holds a few counts of the clone carrying this TCR beta chain. Its antigen is not known. Sequenced by immunoSEQ multiplex PCR; TCRdb stores in-frame clones only, minus some. The sample has some 15,000 clones; roughly four fifths are singletons. The record originates from a study of OX40 agonist ivuxolimab in advanced cancers. Turning to the study itself: Head and neck, renal cell, melanoma or hepatocellular carcinoma were the cancers that dose-escalation patients had.

Notes on the study in general: At 0.1 to 3.0 mg/kg and by week 6, clonal expansion occurred in CD4+ and CD8+ blood T cells.

Germline V CDR1 and CDR2: SGHAT, FQNNGV. The CDR3 loop spans 17 amino acids. The V segment lost 1 base and the J segment 0 bases; nucleotides outside the gene matches: 5. This material consisted of CD4+ or CD8+ T cells sorted from blood, taken in a trial of the OX40 agonist ivuxolimab. The TCR originated in an adult with an advanced solid tumor such as melanoma, head and neck, liver or kidney cancer. V usage is TRBV11-2 and J usage is TRBJ2-1; 8 nucleotides match TRBD2. Written as DNA, the CDR3 is TGTGCCAGCAGCTTAGGTACTAGCGGTTACTCCTACAATGAGCAGTTCTTC. Protein: CASSLGTSGYSYNEQFF.